The T cell receptor beta chain described here comes from a study of T-cell reconstitution after alpha-beta-depleted transplantation in children. General observations from the study: The study traced high day-60 TCRbeta diversity in some patients to surviving recipient T cells and thymic progenitors. The main origin of T-cell counts and diversity one year after transplant was newly produced T cells.

Trimming shortened V by 0 bases and J by 4 bases, and 19 bases separated the two germline ends. The CDR3 has 19 residues. A note on this clonotype: Its antigen is unknown.

A library of TCRbeta sequences, prepared with unique molecular identifiers, was generated. TCRdb fed the PCR reads into MiXCR, producing one record per CDR3 protein. Of approximately 980,000 distinct CDR3 sequences listed, about 31% are singletons. The origin of this receptor is a boy under two years old who had a stem cell transplant for SCID, so the T cells may come from the graft donor. The source was PBMCs, mostly from graft donor cells, collected 360 days after TCRalphabeta/CD19-depleted stem cell transplant. The J gene is TRBJ2-6, the V gene TRBV12-3 or TRBV12-4; D is perhaps TRBD1 (5 bases). The DNA for the CDR3 is TGTGCCAGCAGTTTAGCCCTGACAGTCCTCCCTAGGGGGGCCAACGTCCTGACTTTC. Its translation is CASSLALTVLPRGANVLTF.